This entry is about one T cell receptor (beta chain). Its matching antigen is unknown. The sample belongs to a study of cytomegalovirus exposure and HLA in healthy donors. The PCR used 60 Vbeta and 13 Jbeta primers. Repertoires were generated with immunoSEQ multiplex PCR, while TCRdb's copy carries only in-frame clones and drops some. The table has over 95,000 clones, around 77% seen once; the top ten hold 9.5% to 13%. Study observations and caveats: Highest at DRB1 and lowest at HLA-C, TCR association rates differed among HLA loci in a later analysis. Reported findings show TCR beta sequences accurately forecast HLA-A and HLA-B alleles in most subjects. It was shown in a later analysis that HLA-associated TCR beta chains were more clonally expanded than other, equally common chains.

Per the germline V gene, CDR1 is SGHVS and CDR2 is FQNEAQ. The junction had 6 bases not matched to a gene; V was cut back by 1 base and J by 5 bases. The CDR3 contains 16 residues. The chain employs TRBV7-8 and TRBJ2-2, with 8 bases that match TRBD2. The source of this sequence is a man aged 35-49 years in good health and CMV-seropositive. The sample consisted of PBMCs. The CDR3: CASSLETGGVTGELFF. CDR3 DNA: TGTGCCAGCAGCTTAGAAACGGGGGGGGTAACCGGGGAGCTGTTTTTT. Combining the CDR3 with reference TRBV7-8 and TRBJ2-2 gives the whole variable domain GAGVSQSPRYKVAKRGQDVALRCDPISGHVSLFWYQQALGQGPEFLTYFQNEAQLDKSGLPSDRFFAERPEGSVSTLKIQRTQQEDSAVYLCASSLETGGVTGELFFGEGSRLTVL.